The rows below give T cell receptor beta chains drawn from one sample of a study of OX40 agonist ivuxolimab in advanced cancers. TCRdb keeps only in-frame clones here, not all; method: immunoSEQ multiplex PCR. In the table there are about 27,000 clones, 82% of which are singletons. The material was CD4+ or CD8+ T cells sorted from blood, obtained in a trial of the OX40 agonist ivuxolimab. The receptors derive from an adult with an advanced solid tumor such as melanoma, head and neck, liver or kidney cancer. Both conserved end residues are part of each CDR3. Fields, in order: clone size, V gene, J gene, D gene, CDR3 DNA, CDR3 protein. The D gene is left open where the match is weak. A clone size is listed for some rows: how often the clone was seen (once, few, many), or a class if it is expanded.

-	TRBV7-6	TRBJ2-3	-	TGTGCCAGCAGTCCAGGGGTGACAGATACGCAGTATTTT	CASSPGVTDTQYF
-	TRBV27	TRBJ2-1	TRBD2	TGTGCCAGCAGTCCTTTGGGACTAGCGGTGAATGAGCAGTTCTTC	CASSPLGLAVNEQFF
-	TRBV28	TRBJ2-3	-	TGTGCCAGCAGTTTCTATCCGGGGGGCCCAGATACGCAGTATTTT	CASSFYPGGPDTQYF
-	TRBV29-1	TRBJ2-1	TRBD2	TGCAGCGTTGATGGCCTAGCGGGAGTTAATGAGCAGTTCTTC	CSVDGLAGVNEQFF
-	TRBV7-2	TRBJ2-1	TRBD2	TGTGCCAGCAGCTTAGTGGCGGGGGGCTACAATGAGCAGTTCTTC	CASSLVAGGYNEQFF
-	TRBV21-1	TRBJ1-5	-	TGTGCCAGCAGCGATTGGGGGGGAACTCAGCCCCAGCATTTT	CASSDWGGTQPQHF
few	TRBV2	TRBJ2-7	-	TGTGCCAGCAGTGTCACAGGTCAATACGAGCAGTACTTC	CASSVTGQYEQYF
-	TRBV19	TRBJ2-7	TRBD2	TGTGCCAGTAGTGCGTGGCGGGAGGGCTACGAGCAGTACTTC	CASSAWREGYEQYF
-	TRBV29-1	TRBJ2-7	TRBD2	TGCAGCGTTGAATTCTGGGAGGGGGAGCAGTACTTC	CSVEFWEGEQYF
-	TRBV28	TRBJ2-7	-	TGTGCCAGCAGTTTACCCCCCCTGCGGGACTCCTACGAGCAGTACTTC	CASSLPPLRDSYEQYF
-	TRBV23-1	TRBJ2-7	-	TGCGCCAGCAGTCACCCAGCCAAACACTACGAGCAGTACTTC	CASSHPAKHYEQYF
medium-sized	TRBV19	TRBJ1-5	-	TGTGCCAGTAGTATCCCTTCCATTATGAGGGGCGATCAGCCCCAGCATTTT	CASSIPSIMRGDQPQHF
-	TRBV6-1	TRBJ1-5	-	TGCCTTAATCAGCCCCAGCATTTT	CLNQPQHF
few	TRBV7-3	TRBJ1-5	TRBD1	TGTGCCAGCAGCTCGGACAGGGAGGATCAGCCCCAGCATTTT	CASSSDREDQPQHF
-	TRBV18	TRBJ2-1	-	TGTGCCAGCTCACCCAGGGACCTCTACAATGAGCAGTTCTTC	CASSPRDLYNEQFF
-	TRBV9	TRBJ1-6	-	TGTGCCAGCAGCGTAGGGGGAGATAATTCACCCCTCCACTTT	CASSVGGDNSPLHF
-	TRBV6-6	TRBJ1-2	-	TGTGCCAGCAGTTCCATGGGGGGCTACACCTTC	CASSSMGGYTF
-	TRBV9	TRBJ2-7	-	TGTGCCAGCAGCGTAGGGGTCAGCTCCTACGAGCAGTACTTC	CASSVGVSSYEQYF
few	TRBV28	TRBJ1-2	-	TGTGCCAGCAGTACCCTTACAGTACCTAACTATGGCTACACCTTC	CASSTLTVPNYGYTF
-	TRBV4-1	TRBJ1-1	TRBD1	TGCGCCAGCAGCCACCTAGGACAGGGTCCGATGAACACTGAAGCTTTCTTT	CASSHLGQGPMNTEAFF
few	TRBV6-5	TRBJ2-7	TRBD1	TGTGCCAGCAGTCCGACAGGGGGCCTATCCTACGAGCAGTACTTC	CASSPTGGLSYEQYF
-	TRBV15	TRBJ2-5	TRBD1	TGTGCCACCAGCACCGGACAGGGGGCGGGACAAGAGACCCAGTACTTC	CATSTGQGAGQETQYF
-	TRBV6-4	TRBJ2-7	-	TGTGCCAGCAGTGAAGAGACCGGGACCCCAAAAGAGCAGTACTTC	CASSEETGTPKEQYF
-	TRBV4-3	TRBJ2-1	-	TGCGCCAGCAGCCAAGTTCAGGACGGTGAGCAGTTCTTC	CASSQVQDGEQFF
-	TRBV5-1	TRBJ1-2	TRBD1	TGCGCCAGCAGCTTTGGGACAGTTGGCTACACCTTC	CASSFGTVGYTF
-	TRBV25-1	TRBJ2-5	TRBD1	TGTGCCAGCCGGGGACAGTTGGAGACCCAGTACTTC	CASRGQLETQYF
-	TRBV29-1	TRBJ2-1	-	TGCAGCTATTACCGGAATGAGCAGTTCTTC	CSYYRNEQFF
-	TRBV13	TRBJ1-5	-	TGTGCCAGCAGCTTAGGGCAGGGGAGCCAGCCCCAGCATTTT	CASSLGQGSQPQHF
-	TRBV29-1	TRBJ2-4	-	TGCAGCGTTGTAGGGGTGAAAACCAAAAACATTCAGTACTTC	CSVVGVKTKNIQYF
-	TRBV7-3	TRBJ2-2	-	TGTGCCAGCAGCTCCGGGGGTGTCACCGGGGAGCTGTTTTTT	CASSSGGVTGELFF
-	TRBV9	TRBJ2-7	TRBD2	TGTGCCAGCAGCGTAACTAGCGGGAGAATCCACGAGCAGTACTTC	CASSVTSGRIHEQYF
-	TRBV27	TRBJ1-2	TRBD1	TGTGCCAGCAGTTTATCCTTACAGGGGGTTGGCTACACCTTC	CASSLSLQGVGYTF
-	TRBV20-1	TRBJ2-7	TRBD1	TGCAGTGGAGGGACAGACTACGAGCAGTACTTC	CSGGTDYEQYF
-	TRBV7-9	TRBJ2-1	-	TGTGCCAGCAGCTCCCACGGGGCAGGAGACTACAATGAGCAGTTCTTC	CASSSHGAGDYNEQFF
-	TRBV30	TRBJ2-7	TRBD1	TGTGCCTGGAGTGCAAAACAGGGGACCTACGAGCAGTACTTC	CAWSAKQGTYEQYF
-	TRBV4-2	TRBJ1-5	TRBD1	TGTGCCAGCAGCCAAGAATTGGGACAGGGGAATCAGCCCCAGCATTTT	CASSQELGQGNQPQHF
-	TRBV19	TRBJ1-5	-	TGTGCCAGTTGTTGGGCAGGAAATCAGCCCCAGCATTTT	CASCWAGNQPQHF
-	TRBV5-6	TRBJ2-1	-	TGTGCCAGCAGACCTGGGGACAACTACAATGAGCAGTTCTTC	CASRPGDNYNEQFF
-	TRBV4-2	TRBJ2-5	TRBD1	TGTGCCAGCAGCCCGGGCGCGACAGGGATCCAAGAGACCCAGTACTTC	CASSPGATGIQETQYF
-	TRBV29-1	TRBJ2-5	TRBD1	TGCAGCGTAGCCGGGACAGGGCCTTTTGGGGAGCAGTACTTC	CSVAGTGPFGEQYF
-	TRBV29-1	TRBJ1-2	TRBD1	TGCAGCGCCGGACAGGGGGTGAGCTACACCTTC	CSAGQGVSYTF
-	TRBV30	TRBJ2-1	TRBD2	TGTGCCTGGAGTGTAGGCGGGGGCAATGAGCAGTTCTTC	CAWSVGGGNEQFF
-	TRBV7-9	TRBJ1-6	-	TGTGCCAGCAGCTTAGGGAGGAGCTCCTATAATTCACCCCTCCACTTT	CASSLGRSSYNSPLHF
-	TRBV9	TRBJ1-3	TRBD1	TGTGCCAGCAGCGCAGGGGGCAGCTCTGGAAACACCATATATTTT	CASSAGGSSGNTIYF
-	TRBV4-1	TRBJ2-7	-	TGCGCCAGCAGCCCACGTGGGGGGGCTCCGTCCTACGAGCAGTACTTC	CASSPRGGAPSYEQYF
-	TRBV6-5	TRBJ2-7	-	TGTGCCAGCAGTTACTCGGCTGTCTACGAGCAGTACTTC	CASSYSAVYEQYF
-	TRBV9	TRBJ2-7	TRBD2	TGTGCCAGCAGCGGGGGGACTAGCCCTAACGAGCAGTACTTC	CASSGGTSPNEQYF
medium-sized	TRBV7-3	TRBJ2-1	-	TGTGCCAGCAGCTTAACGGGATTAGGCGATGAGCAGTTCTTC	CASSLTGLGDEQFF
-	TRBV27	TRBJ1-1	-	TGTGCCAGCAGTTTCGCACCGGCAAACACTGAAGCTTTCTTT	CASSFAPANTEAFF
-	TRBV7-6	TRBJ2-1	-	TGTGCCAGCAGCTTAAGGGGAAGGAGGGAGCAGTTCTTC	CASSLRGRREQFF
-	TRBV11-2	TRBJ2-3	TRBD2	TGTGCCAGCAGCTTAGAGCTAGCGGACTATGGCACAGATACGCAGTATTTT	CASSLELADYGTDTQYF
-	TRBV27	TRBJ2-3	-	TGTGCCAGCAGTATCCGGCTTGGTGGTACGCAGTATTTT	CASSIRLGGTQYF
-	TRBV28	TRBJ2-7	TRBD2	TGTGCCAGCAGTTTAAGACTAGCGGGACACTACGAGCAGTACTTC	CASSLRLAGHYEQYF